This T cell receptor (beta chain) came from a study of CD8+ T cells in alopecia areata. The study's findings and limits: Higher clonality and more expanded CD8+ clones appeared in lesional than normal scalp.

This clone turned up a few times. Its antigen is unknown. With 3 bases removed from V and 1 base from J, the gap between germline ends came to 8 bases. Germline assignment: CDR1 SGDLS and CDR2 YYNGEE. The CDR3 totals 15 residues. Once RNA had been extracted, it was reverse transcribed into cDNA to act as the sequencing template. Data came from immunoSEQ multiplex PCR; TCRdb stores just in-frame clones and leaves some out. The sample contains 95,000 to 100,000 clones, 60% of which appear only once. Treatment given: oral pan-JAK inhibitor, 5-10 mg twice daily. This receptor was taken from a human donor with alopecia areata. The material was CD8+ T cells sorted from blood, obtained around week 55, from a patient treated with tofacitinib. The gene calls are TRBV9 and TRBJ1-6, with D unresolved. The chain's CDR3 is CASSASSSYNSPLHF. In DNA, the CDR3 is TGTGCCAGCAGCGCATCGAGTTCCTATAATTCACCCCTCCACTTT. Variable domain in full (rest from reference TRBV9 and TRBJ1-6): DSGVTQTPKHLITATGQRVTLRCSPRSGDLSVYWYQQSLDQGLQFLIQYYNGEERAKGNILERFSAQQFPDLHSELNLSSLELGDSALYFCASSASSSYNSPLHFGNGTRLTVT.